This entry lists 14 T cell receptor beta chains sequenced from one sample in a study of cytomegalovirus exposure and HLA in healthy donors. TCRdb's table, derived via immunoSEQ multiplex PCR, lists solely in-frame clones and lacks some. The top ten clones hold 0.65% to 0.7% of a sample with approximately 81,000 clones, approximately 93% of them seen once. The sequencing sample was made of PBMCs. The receptors derive from a man aged 18 to 30 in good health and CMV-seronegative.

The chain links TRBV18 to TRBJ1-4, with a possible D match to TRBD1 (6 bases). Per germline, CDR1 KGHSH and CDR2 LQKENI. The CDR3 is 15 residues long. Trimming stripped 1 base from V and 3 bases from J, with 9 bases between. The CDR3 sequence is CASSPRGLSNEKLFF. CDR3 bases: TGTGCCAGCTCACCACGGGGGCTCTCTAATGAAAAACTGTTTTTT.

V is TRBV6-1 and J is TRBJ2-3, with 10 positions matching TRBD2. The junction had 6 bases not matched to a gene; V was cut back by 3 bases and J by 6 bases. CDR1 and CDR2 from the germline V gene are MNHNS and SASEGT. CDR3 size: 15 residues. The chain's CDR3 is CASSERTSGADTQYF. Here the CDR3 DNA reads TGTGCCAGCAGTGAGAGGACTAGCGGCGCGGATACGCAGTATTTT.

The chain joins TRBV19 to TRBJ1-6; unclear D gene. The germline gives CDR1 LNHDA, CDR2 SQIVND (reference sequence). There are 12 residues in the CDR3. Trimming removed 6 bases from V and 7 bases from J, with 7 bases in between. This chain's CDR3 is CASSRENSPLHF. In DNA form, the CDR3 reads TGTGCCAGTAGCCGGGAGAATTCACCCCTCCACTTT.

V and J are TRBV6-1 and TRBJ2-7, with TRBD1 identical over 11 bases. V gave up 6 bases and J gave up 3 bases; unmatched junction bases: 4. Per the germline V gene, CDR1 is MNHNS and CDR2 is SASEGT. The CDR3 contains 14 residues. CDR3 in DNA: TGTGCCAGCAGGGAGGACAGGGGGCTCTACGAGCAGTACTTC. Encoded protein: CASREDRGLYEQYF.

The CDR3 sequence is CASSLYGSGANVLTF. CDR3 bases: TGTGCCAGCAGTTTATACGGGTCTGGGGCCAACGTCCTGACTTTC. The chain carries TRBV28 and TRBJ2-6; D unclear. Trimming took 1 base from V and 1 from J, leaving 5 bases between them. Germline CDR1 is MDHEN and CDR2 is SYDVKM. CDR3 length: 15 residues.

This sequence joins TRBV11-2 and TRBJ2-7, with 9 bases fitting TRBD1. Trimming took 5 bases from V and 3 from J; bases not matched to a gene: 2. The CDR3 contains 13 residues. In germline, CDR1 is SGHAT, CDR2 FQNNGV. For the CDR3, the DNA is TGTGCCAGCAGCACGACAGGGGGCTACGAGCAGTACTTC. Residues: CASSTTGGYEQYF.

V gene TRBV10-3 combines with J gene TRBJ2-1, with 8 bases lining up with TRBD1. From germline, CDR1 is ENHRY and CDR2 SYGVKD. V shed 7 bases, J shed 8 bases, and the junction held 7 bases outside the gene matches. This CDR3 is built from 13 residues. As DNA, the CDR3 is TGTGCCATCAAGGGGACAGGTGACGATGAGCAGTTCTTC. Amino acid sequence: CAIKGTGDDEQFF.

V and J are TRBV7-8 and TRBJ2-5; 11 positions match TRBD2. The CDR3 covers 18 residues. V dropped 3 bases and J dropped 5; count of bases not matched to a gene: 14. In germline, CDR1 is SGHVS, CDR2 FQNEAQ. The chain's CDR3 is CASSLGSTSGRGEETQYF. In DNA, the CDR3 is TGTGCCAGCAGCTTGGGGAGTACTAGCGGGAGAGGGGAGGAGACCCAGTACTTC.

The chain has TRBV12-5 and TRBJ1-1; 8 bases fit TRBD1. This CDR3 is built from 15 residues. Germline-derived CDR1 and CDR2 are LGHNT and FRNRAP. The V gene end was trimmed by 5 bases and the J gene end by 4 bases; junction bases not matched to a gene: 9. The chain's CDR3 is CASGTFQGARTEAFF. The CDR3 DNA reads as TGTGCTAGTGGTACCTTTCAGGGGGCGCGCACTGAAGCTTTCTTT.

This chain connects TRBV5-4 to TRBJ1-1; the match to TRBD1 covers 7 bases. CDR3 size: 14 residues. Germline CDR1 is SGHNT and CDR2 is YYREEE (reference sequence). After removal of 5 bases from V and 2 bases from J, the junction contained 6 bases not matched to a gene. In DNA, the CDR3 is TGTGCCAGCAGAGCCGACAGGGCCAACACTGAAGCTTTCTTT. Protein product: CASRADRANTEAFF.

This clone was recorded a few times. This sequence joins TRBV19 and TRBJ1-2, with 9 nucleotides matching TRBD1. The CDR3 length is 14 residues. Trimming cost V 6 bases and J 6 bases; bases outside gene matches: 8. CDR1 is LNHDA, CDR2 SQIVND, per germline (reference sequence). CDR3 sequence: CASRGTGSSNGYTF. CDR3 nucleotides: TGTGCCAGTAGGGGGACAGGGAGTTCGAATGGCTACACCTTC.

The chain employs TRBV11-3 and TRBJ2-7; D is unclear. Per the germline V gene, CDR1 is SGHNT and CDR2 is YENEEA. The CDR3 consists of 14 residues. The ends were cut back, 0 bases at V and 4 bases at J, with 10 bases in the middle. For the CDR3, the DNA is TGTGCCAGCAGCTTAGATCGAACTGGTTACGAGCAGTACTTC. This codes for CASSLDRTGYEQYF. The full variable domain, completed using reference TRBV11-3 and TRBJ2-7, is EAGVVQSPRYKIIEKKQPVAFWCNPISGHNTLYWYLQNLGQGPELLIRYENEEAVDDSQLPKDRFSAERLKGVDSTLKIQPAELGDSAVYLCASSLDRTGYEQYFGPGTRLTVT.

The genes are TRBV27 and TRBJ2-7; 8 bases are shared with TRBD2. Germline-derived CDR1 and CDR2 are MNHEY and SMNVEV (reference sequence). The V and J ends lost 4 bases and 4 bases, in that order; junction bases with no gene match: 6. This CDR3 spans 14 amino acids. The DNA for the CDR3 is TGTGCCAGCAGTTCGGGACTAGTTACATACGAGCAGTACTTC. As protein: CASSSGLVTYEQYF.

This clone was picked up one time. The chain recombines TRBV6-1 with TRBJ1-5; D may be TRBD1 (6 bases). In germline, CDR1 is MNHNS, CDR2 SASEGT. Trimming cost V 3 bases and J 0 bases, with 12 bases left between them. The CDR3 is 16 residues long. The CDR3 DNA reads as TGTGCCAGCAGTGATCTATGGACAGATAGCAATCAGCCCCAGCATTTT. Amino acids: CASSDLWTDSNQPQHF.